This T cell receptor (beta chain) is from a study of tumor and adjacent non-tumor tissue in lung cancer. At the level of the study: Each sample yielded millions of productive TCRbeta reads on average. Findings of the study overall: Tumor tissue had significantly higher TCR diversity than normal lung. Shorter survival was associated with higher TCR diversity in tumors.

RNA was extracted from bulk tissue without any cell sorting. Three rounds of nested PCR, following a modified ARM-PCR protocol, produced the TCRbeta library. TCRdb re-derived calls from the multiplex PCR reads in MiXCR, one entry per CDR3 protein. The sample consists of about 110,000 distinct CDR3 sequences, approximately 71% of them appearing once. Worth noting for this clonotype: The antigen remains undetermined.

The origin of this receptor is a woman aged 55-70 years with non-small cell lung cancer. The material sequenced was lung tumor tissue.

The CDR3 region has the DNA TGTGCCAGCAGACCGCGGGACGATCCGAACACCGGGGAGCTGTTTTTT. Its translation is CASRPRDDPNTGELFF. This chain links TRBV12-3 or TRBV12-4 with TRBJ2-2, with D possibly being TRBD2 (6 bases). V was cut by 6 bases and J by 0 bases, with 14 bases left in between. The CDR3 has 16 amino acids.